One and the same sample provided the 8 T cell receptor beta chains below, sequenced in a study of beta chain features in type 1 diabetes. The study reverse transcribed the entire isolated RNA, so it sequenced expressed TCRB transcripts. Generated by immunoSEQ multiplex PCR, the TCRdb table keeps only in-frame clones and is missing some. Here the sample spans about 900,000 clones, 15% to 20% being singletons. Sequencing was performed on naive CD4+ T cells from blood. These receptors were taken from a woman aged 18-29 years in good health.

The J gene is TRBJ2-4, the V gene TRBV7-8; D unclear. Looked up from germline, CDR1 is SGHVS and CDR2 is FQNEAQ. The CDR3 is 14 amino acids. V was trimmed by 5 bases and J by 2 bases, leaving 10 bases between them. CDR3 amino acids: CASSLGRTKNIQYF. The CDR3 DNA reads TGTGCCAGCAGCCTCGGTCGAACCAAAAACATTCAGTACTTC. The full variable domain, rest sourced from reference TRBV7-8 and TRBJ2-4, is GAGVSQSPRYKVAKRGQDVALRCDPISGHVSLFWYQQALGQGPEFLTYFQNEAQLDKSGLPSDRFFAERPEGSVSTLKIQRTQQEDSAVYLCASSLGRTKNIQYFGAGTRLSVL.

This chain joins TRBV18 and TRBJ2-2, with no clear D. Trimming stripped 3 bases from V and 1 base from J, with 9 bases between. From germline, CDR1 is KGHSH and CDR2 LQKENI. The CDR3 spans 15 residues. The CDR3 DNA sequence: TGTGCCAGCTCACCGGGGATCCAGAACACCGGGGAGCTGTTTTTT. Translating it yields CASSPGIQNTGELFF.

The CDR3 region is CAISESSSGRTHEQYF. The CDR3 nucleotides read TGTGCCATCAGTGAGTCTTCTAGCGGGAGAACACACGAGCAGTACTTC. The chain employs TRBV10-3 and TRBJ2-7, with 10 bases fitting TRBD2. The junction had 7 bases not matched to a gene; V was cut back by 0 bases and J by 5 bases. This CDR3 comprises 16 residues. Germline lookup yields CDR1 ENHRY and CDR2 SYGVKD.

V gene TRBV27 combines with J gene TRBJ2-3, with D perhaps matching TRBD2 (5 bases). Germline CDR1 is MNHEY and CDR2 is SMNVEV (reference sequence). V lost 0 bases to trimming and J lost 2 bases, with 6 bases between them. The CDR3 runs to 14 residues. CDR3 in amino acids: CASSLSGLTDTQYF. Written as DNA, the CDR3 is TGTGCCAGCAGTTTATCCGGACTCACAGATACGCAGTATTTT.

The rearrangement joins TRBV7-8 to TRBJ2-5; 7 bases are a match to TRBD2. V trimming: 7 bases; J trimming: 4 bases; junction bases outside the gene matches: 15. Germline assignment: CDR1 SGHVS and CDR2 FQNEAQ. This CDR3 is 16 amino acids long. CDR3 sequence: CASNPEAGLIRETQYF. The CDR3 DNA reads as TGTGCCAGCAACCCGGAGGCGGGACTAATAAGAGAGACCCAGTACTTC.

The chain combines TRBV7-9 with TRBJ1-1, with TRBD1 matching over 9 bases. The CDR3 is 16 residues long. Germline trimming cut 2 bases from V and 3 bases from J; bases unmatched to any gene: 7. Germline CDR1 reads SEHNR; CDR2 reads FQNEAQ (reference sequence). CDR3 nucleotides: TGTGCCAGCAGCTTACGACCCCGACAGGGGGACACTGAAGCTTTCTTT. Translation: CASSLRPRQGDTEAFF.

This clone was counted only a few times. The chain couples TRBV7-9 to TRBJ2-7, with D uncertain. The V end lost 8 bases, the J end lost 2 bases, and 7 bases lay between the germline ends. This CDR3 region has 11 residues. Per germline, CDR1 SEHNR and CDR2 FQNEAQ (reference sequence). The CDR3 is CASEGPYEQYF. The CDR3 DNA reads TGTGCCAGCGAAGGTCCCTACGAGCAGTACTTC.

This clone was observed a handful of times. The rearrangement uses TRBV4-3 and TRBJ2-4; tentative D call: TRBD1 (5 bases). The germline CDR1 and CDR2 sequences are LGHNA and YSLEER. The CDR3 sequence is 16 residues long. Deletions cut 0 bases from V and 3 bases from J, with 12 bases between. CDR3: CASSQDSQRGKNIQYF. CDR3 bases: TGCGCCAGCAGCCAAGATAGCCAAAGGGGCAAAAACATTCAGTACTTC.